One T cell receptor (beta chain) is described in this entry. The data were obtained in a study of CD8+ T cells in alopecia areata. Collection of lesional scalp punch biopsies and peripheral blood was performed in alopecia areata patients. Reverse transcribed after extraction, RNA yielded cDNA as the sequencing template. Generated by immunoSEQ multiplex PCR, the TCRdb table keeps only in-frame clones and is missing some. This table holds 15,000 to 20,000 clones, approximately 70% found once. CDR3 length equals 13 residues. Germline lookup yields CDR1 MNHEY and CDR2 SMNVEV (reference sequence). Trimming left V 4 bases short and J 7 bases short, with 11 bases between.

Sequences were derived from skin, sampled at week 0. This receptor was taken from a human donor with alopecia areata. The chain carries TRBV27 and TRBJ1-5; D is perhaps TRBD1 (6 bases). CDR3: CASSYGGGQPQHF. The CDR3 DNA is TGTGCCAGCAGTTACGGGGGCGGGCAGCCCCAGCATTTT.